The TCR beta chain under discussion was sequenced for a study of early T cells in non-severe SARS-CoV-2 infection. Study-level information: Alpha and beta chains were unpaired, from unsorted whole-blood bulk RNA.

The CDR3 consists of 16 residues. Germline CDR1 is MGHRA and CDR2 is YSYEKL. V lost 1 base and J lost 4, with 14 bases in between. Study-wide results and caveats: VDJdb matching favored anti-spike CD8 responses, missing private and CD4 specificities.

This clonotype was counted at least ten times. Antigen unknown. Individual cDNA molecules each received unique molecular identifiers attached to them. One entry per CDR3 protein, called by TCRdb with MiXCR from the 5' RACE reads. The profile shows under 100,000 distinct CDR3 sequences, roughly 11% of them singletons. Sample: whole blood. The TCR comes from an adult who was a healthcare worker with PCR-confirmed SARS-CoV-2 infection or an uninfected control (not recorded which). The chain combines TRBV4-1 with TRBJ2-1; D gene ambiguous. Written as DNA, the CDR3 is TGCGCCAGCAGCCAAGTAAGATTGGCGGTATACAATGAGCAGTTCTTC. This gives the protein CASSQVRLAVYNEQFF.